This is a list of T cell receptor beta chains from one sample in a study of graft-versus-host responses after intestinal transplantation. Some clones are missing from TCRdb's copy, which holds only in-frame ones; the method was immunoSEQ multiplex PCR. The sample records over 65,000 clones, 85% to 95% being singletons. The antigens for these receptors are not known. Sequencing was performed on unstimulated CD8+ T cells sorted from spleen or lymph node cells, taken before transplant. The receptors were sampled from a human donor who was the organ donor for an intestinal transplant. The conserved cysteine and the conserved F or W are not part of the CDR3 here. Fields, in order: V gene, J gene, CDR3 protein.

v_call: TRBV6-1; j_call: TRBJ2-3; cdr3_aa: ASSNLGTSTDTQY
v_call: TRBV6-5; j_call: TRBJ2-3; cdr3_aa: ASSYLGPGDTQY
v_call: TRBV27; j_call: TRBJ1-1; cdr3_aa: ASSLSWGMNTEAF
v_call: TRBV29-1; j_call: TRBJ2-2; cdr3_aa: SGRANTGELF
v_call: TRBV2; j_call: TRBJ2-5; cdr3_aa: ASVGVESQETQY
v_call: TRBV6-4; j_call: TRBJ2-5; cdr3_aa: ASRPPTERETQY
v_call: TRBV6-1; j_call: TRBJ1-5; cdr3_aa: ASSGNQPQH
v_call: TRBV5-1; j_call: TRBJ2-5; cdr3_aa: ASSPLPRETQY
v_call: TRBV7-9; j_call: TRBJ2-7; cdr3_aa: ASSLVYGGYEQY
v_call: TRBV7-6; j_call: TRBJ2-7; cdr3_aa: ASSLGAGETYEQY
v_call: TRBV5-6; j_call: TRBJ2-3; cdr3_aa: ASSVGTPSTDTQY
v_call: TRBV11-2; j_call: TRBJ1-1; cdr3_aa: ASSRTTEAF
v_call: TRBV6-5; j_call: TRBJ1-2; cdr3_aa: ASSAGYDYGYT
v_call: TRBV4-2; j_call: -; cdr3_aa: ASSQGLAGLEQY
v_call: TRBV18; j_call: TRBJ1-2; cdr3_aa: ASSPSANYGYT